A single sample is the source of the 29 T cell receptor beta chains below, sequenced in a study of blood T cell repertoires in COVID-19. Produced via immunoSEQ multiplex PCR; TCRdb's table is partial and in-frame only. The sample contains about 90,000 clones, about 89% of which appear only once. The sequencing input was peripheral blood. The receptors shown here come from a human donor with active COVID-19. The donor label of this sample is uncertain.

This clone has just one count. The junction does not match germline at one end; this may be a read error. The CDR3 here is CASTLSGVGELFF. The DNA for the CDR3 is TGTGCCAGCACCTTATCGGGGGTCGGGGAGCTGTTTTTT. The chain couples TRBV7-9 to TRBJ2-2; TRBD2 is a possible D gene (6 bases). The CDR3 length is 13 residues. Germline CDR1 is SEHNR and CDR2 is FQNEAQ (reference sequence).

The V gene is TRBV11-2, the J gene TRBJ2-4; possibly TRBD1 for D (5 bases). The V gene lost 5 bases and the J gene lost 5 bases, with 16 bases spanning the gap. Germline-derived CDR1 and CDR2 are SGHAT and FQNNGV. CDR3 size: 15 residues. The CDR3 here is CASSRLQGTQNIQYF. The DNA of the CDR3 is TGTGCCAGCAGCCGACTTCAGGGTACCCAAAACATTCAGTACTTC.

This clone was recorded a few times. This chain connects TRBV28 to TRBJ2-7, with TRBD1 identical over 9 bases. CDR3 length equals 16 residues. Trimming cost V 1 base and J 1 base; bases outside gene matches: 5. Germline V gene data show CDR1 as MDHEN and CDR2 as SYDVKM. The CDR3 DNA reads as TGTGCCAGCAGTTTATCCCTCGGACAGGGGTCCTACGAGCAGTACTTC. It yields the protein CASSLSLGQGSYEQYF.

The rearrangement joins TRBV5-6 to TRBJ2-3; 14 bases map to TRBD2. Germline CDR1 SGHDT, CDR2 YYEEEE. Losses at the gene ends were 3 bases for V and 7 bases for J; bases not matched to a gene: 7. This CDR3 contains 16 residues. The chain's CDR3 is CASSSTSGGALNTQYF. DNA for the CDR3: TGTGCCAGCAGCTCGACTAGCGGGGGGGCTTTAAATACGCAGTATTTT.

This clone was picked up a small number of times. This chain links TRBV6-1 with TRBJ2-5, with 9 positions matching TRBD2. Germline V lookup: CDR1 MNHNS, CDR2 SASEGT. CDR3 length: 18 amino acids. Trimming removed 4 bases from V and 2 bases from J; junction bases left unmatched: 14. CDR3 residues: CASSGRERGARRQETQYF. In DNA form, the CDR3 reads TGTGCCAGCAGTGGTAGGGAGCGGGGGGCCCGTCGACAAGAGACCCAGTACTTC.

The rearrangement joins TRBV19 to TRBJ2-3; D perhaps matches TRBD2 (5 bases). CDR3 length: 15 amino acids. Germline CDR1 LNHDA, CDR2 SQIVND (reference sequence). V lost 4 bases to trimming and J lost 2 bases, with 13 bases between them. CDR3 loop: CASSSRTAITDTQYF. The CDR3 DNA follows: TGTGCCAGTAGTAGTAGGACTGCTATCACAGATACGCAGTATTTT.

This chain uses TRBV4-1 with TRBJ1-2, with TRBD1 matching 7 bases. This CDR3 comprises 16 residues. Per germline, CDR1 MGHRA and CDR2 YSYEKL. Trimming cost V 3 bases and J 7 bases; bases outside gene matches: 14. This CDR3 reads CASSQGETGSSLGYTF. The CDR3 DNA reads TGCGCCAGCAGCCAGGGGGAGACAGGGAGTTCCCTTGGCTACACCTTC.

The J gene is TRBJ2-2, the V gene TRBV24-1; 14 bases fit TRBD2. Germline V gene sequence: CDR1 KGHDR, CDR2 SFDVKD. The CDR3 is 21 residues long. V was clipped by 5 bases and J by 0 bases; unmatched bases: 13. The CDR3 spells CATSASFAGLAGASNTGELFF. CDR3 DNA: TGTGCCACCAGTGCCTCTTTCGCGGGACTAGCGGGGGCCTCGAACACCGGGGAGCTGTTTTTT.

The chain combines TRBV7-8 with TRBJ2-7, with D possibly matching TRBD2 (5 bases). The CDR3 covers 16 residues. Looked up from germline, CDR1 is SGHVS and CDR2 is FQNEAQ. The V and J ends lost 5 bases and 3 bases respectively, with 20 bases between them. In DNA form, the CDR3 reads TGTGCCAGCAGCCAAAGCGGTAGGACCGAGGGCTACGAGCAGTACTTC. It codes for CASSQSGRTEGYEQYF.

The genes are TRBV3-1 (or the pseudogene TRBV3-2) and TRBJ1-1, with 9 bases identical to TRBD1. The ends lost 4 bases at V and 6 bases at J; junction bases unmatched: 6. CDR3 length: 14 residues. CDR1 LGHDT and CDR2 YNNKEL come from the germline V gene (reference sequence). CDR3 DNA: TGTGCCAGCAGCCGGGACAGGGTATCGGCTGAAGCTTTCTTT. It is translated as CASSRDRVSAEAFF.

V and J are TRBV25-1 and TRBJ1-1; 10 bases map to TRBD1. Germline V gene data show CDR1 as MGHDK and CDR2 as SYGVNS. Germline trimming cut 1 base from V and 4 bases from J; bases unmatched to any gene: 9. The CDR3 consists of 17 residues. Here the CDR3 reads CASSESVGTGESTEAFF. The CDR3 DNA sequence: TGTGCCAGCAGTGAATCGGTGGGGACAGGGGAGAGCACTGAAGCTTTCTTT.

The chain recombines TRBV28 with TRBJ2-5; D gene uncertain. CDR1 and CDR2 (germline): MDHEN, SYDVKM. Trimming removed 2 bases from V and 5 bases from J, with 15 bases in between. This CDR3 comprises 15 residues. The chain's CDR3 is CASSLSEERVETQYF. In DNA form, the CDR3 reads TGTGCCAGCAGTTTAAGTGAGGAACGAGTGGAGACCCAGTACTTC. Drawing the rest from reference TRBV28 and TRBJ2-5, the complete variable domain is DVKVTQSSRYLVKRTGEKVFLECVQDMDHENMFWYRQDPGLGLRLIYFSYDVKMKEKGDIPEGYSVSREKKERFSLILESASTNQTSMYLCASSLSEERVETQYFGPGTRLLVL.

This rearrangement joins TRBV27 to TRBJ2-1; 13 positions agree with TRBD2. The CDR3 runs to 15 residues. The V segment lost 5 bases and the J segment 8 bases; nucleotides outside the gene matches: 6. From germline, CDR1 is MNHEY and CDR2 SMNVEV (reference sequence). CDR3: CASSIGTSGEDEQFF. As DNA, the CDR3 is TGTGCCAGCAGTATCGGGACTAGCGGGGAGGATGAGCAGTTCTTC.

This rearrangement joins TRBV4-1 to TRBJ2-5; D is uncertain. The germline V gene encodes CDR1 MGHRA and CDR2 YSYEKL. This CDR3 has 8 amino acids. The CDR3 region is CAHETQYF. The DNA of the CDR3 is TGCGCTCATGAGACCCAGTACTTC.

The V gene is TRBV6-1, the J gene TRBJ1-1; D unclear. In germline, CDR1 is MNHNS, CDR2 SASEGT. The V gene lost 2 bases and the J gene lost 4 bases, with 5 bases spanning the gap. The CDR3 is made up of 12 amino acids. The CDR3 DNA sequence: TGTGCCAGCAGTGAATACGGCACTGAAGCTTTCTTT. Protein: CASSEYGTEAFF.

The CDR3 is CASSLGELDSGNTEAFF. CDR3 nucleotides: TGTGCCAGCAGCTTGGGGGAATTGGACAGCGGGAACACTGAAGCTTTCTTT. This chain joins TRBV5-8 and TRBJ1-1, with D possibly being TRBD1 (6 bases). Trimming took off 0 bases at V and 1 base at J, with 16 bases between the two ends. The CDR3 extends over 17 amino acids. Looked up from germline, CDR1 is SGHTS and CDR2 is YDEGEE.

The chain uses TRBV5-6 and TRBJ1-4; D gene ambiguous. Trimming pared 3 bases from V and 0 bases from J, leaving 6 bases between. The CDR3 is 14 amino acids. CDR1 is SGHDT, CDR2 YYEEEE, per germline. The CDR3 DNA follows: TGTGCCAGCAGCTCGAGCACAACTAATGAAAAACTGTTTTTT. Amino acids: CASSSSTTNEKLFF. Full variable domain (rest looked up from reference TRBV5-6 and TRBJ1-4): DAGVTQSPTHLIKTRGQQVTLRCSPKSGHDTVSWYQQALGQGPQFIFQYYEEEERQRGNFPDRFSGHQFPNYSSELNVNALLLGDSALYLCASSSSTTNEKLFFGSGTQLSVL.

In its sample, this clone was seen a few times. The chain has TRBV12-3 or TRBV12-4 and TRBJ1-1; possibly TRBD1 for D (5 bases). This CDR3 contains 13 residues. V lost 0 bases to trimming and J lost 10 bases, with 12 bases between them. The CDR3 nucleotides are TGTGCCAGCAGTTTAGCGGCAGGGCTAGGAGCTTTCTTT. Amino acids: CASSLAAGLGAFF.

The chain couples TRBV7-2 to TRBJ2-5, with TRBD2 as a possible D gene (7 bases). CDR1 is SGHTA and CDR2 is FQGNSA in the germline V gene. V was cut by 1 base and J by 5 bases, with 17 bases left in between. This CDR3 contains 16 residues. The CDR3 protein is CASSLVSGGAGETQYF. For the CDR3, the DNA is TGTGCCAGCAGCTTAGTTTCGGGGGGCGCGGGGGAGACCCAGTACTTC.

The chain couples TRBV5-6 to TRBJ2-1; possible D gene TRBD1, 5 bases. Germline loops: CDR1 SGHDT, CDR2 YYEEEE. V lost 3 bases, J lost 5 bases, and 15 bases lay in between. CDR3 length: 15 amino acids. The CDR3 DNA sequence: TGTGCCAGCAGCTCCTATCACGACAGCCACAATGAGCAGTTCTTC. It is translated as CASSSYHDSHNEQFF.

This clone was recorded a few times. This sequence joins TRBV19 and TRBJ1-4; D gene unclear. CDR1 is LNHDA, CDR2 SQIVND, per germline (reference sequence). CDR3 length: 13 amino acids. With 4 bases removed from V and 6 bases from J, the gap between germline ends came to 9 bases. In DNA, the CDR3 is TGTGCCAGTAGTAAGAGTCTATATGAAAAACTGTTTTTT. Protein sequence: CASSKSLYEKLFF.

The rearrangement joins TRBV2 to TRBJ2-5, with 8 nucleotides matching TRBD1. Germline trimming cut 3 bases from V and 3 bases from J; bases unmatched to any gene: 3. CDR1 is SNHLY, CDR2 FYNNEI, per germline. This CDR3 has 14 residues. The chain's CDR3 is CASSELTGEETQYF. CDR3 DNA: TGTGCCAGCAGTGAGTTGACAGGGGAAGAGACCCAGTACTTC.

The J gene is TRBJ2-2, the V gene TRBV2, with D possibly matching TRBD2 (6 bases). Between the trimmed V and J ends, which lost 5 bases and 2 bases, there was a span of 15 bases. Germline loops: CDR1 SNHLY, CDR2 FYNNEI. CDR3 length: 16 residues. CDR3 sequence: CASSPLGGDNTGELFF. As DNA, the CDR3 is TGTGCCAGCAGTCCTCTAGGCGGGGATAACACCGGGGAGCTGTTTTTT. The complete variable domain, with remaining parts taken from reference TRBV2 and TRBJ2-2, reads EPEVTQTPSHQVTQMGQEVILRCVPISNHLYFYWYRQILGQKVEFLVSFYNNEISEKSEIFDDQFSVERPDGSNFTLKIRSTKLEDSAMYFCASSPLGGDNTGELFFGEGSRLTVL.

The V call is TRBV5-4, the J call TRBJ2-3, with 10 bases fitting TRBD2. The V gene end was trimmed by 7 bases and the J gene end by 2 bases; junction bases not matched to a gene: 10. Germline CDR1 and CDR2: SGHNT and YYREEE (reference sequence). The CDR3 extends over 16 amino acids. The CDR3 nucleotides read TGTGCCAGCGGTAGTCCCAGCGGGGGGGCCACAGATACGCAGTATTTT. The encoded protein is CASGSPSGGATDTQYF.

V is TRBV5-5 and J is TRBJ1-5; D call uncertain. This CDR3 has 15 residues. Germline CDR1 and CDR2: SGHKS and YYEKEE (reference sequence). Trimming took 4 bases from V and 2 from J, leaving 13 bases between them. The CDR3 is CASSRGVYGNQPQHF. Here the CDR3 DNA reads TGTGCCAGCAGCCGCGGGGTATACGGCAATCAGCCCCAGCATTTT.

V is TRBV6-5 and J is TRBJ2-7; D possibly corresponds to TRBD1 (5 bases). The length of the CDR3 is 14 residues. Germline assignment: CDR1 MNHEY and CDR2 SVGAGI. Trimming took 0 bases from V and 1 from J, leaving 7 bases between them. For the CDR3, the DNA is TGTGCCAGCAGTTACTCGGCAGGGTCCTACGAGCAGTACTTC. It translates to CASSYSAGSYEQYF.

The chain employs TRBV6-4 and TRBJ2-3; weak D call: TRBD2 (5 bases). Germline V lookup: CDR1 MRHNA, CDR2 SNTAGT. The CDR3 has 13 residues. V was shortened by 2 bases and J by 6 bases, with 9 bases between the two germline ends. Here the CDR3 DNA reads TGTGCCAGCAGTGACGTACGCGGGGATACGCAGTATTTT. Protein sequence: CASSDVRGDTQYF.

The chain couples TRBV11-2 to TRBJ1-5; D unclear. Trimming pared 1 base from V and 5 bases from J, leaving 18 bases between. CDR1 is SGHAT, CDR2 FQNNGV, per germline. This CDR3 contains 17 residues. CDR3 bases: TGTGCCAGCAGCTTAGCGTTAGGAGGGATCGGCGATCAGCCCCAGCATTTT. It encodes CASSLALGGIGDQPQHF.

This clone came up once. The CDR3 nucleotides are TGTGCCAGTAACCGAGGGGGGGTCCTAAGCTCCTACAATGAGCAGTTCTTC. Translated, it gives CASNRGGVLSSYNEQFF. This chain connects TRBV19 to TRBJ2-1; TRBD2 is a possible D gene (7 bases). The CDR3 has 17 amino acids. Germline CDR1 reads LNHDA; CDR2 reads SQIVND (reference sequence). Trimming removed 7 bases at V and 0 bases at J, with 19 bases between.